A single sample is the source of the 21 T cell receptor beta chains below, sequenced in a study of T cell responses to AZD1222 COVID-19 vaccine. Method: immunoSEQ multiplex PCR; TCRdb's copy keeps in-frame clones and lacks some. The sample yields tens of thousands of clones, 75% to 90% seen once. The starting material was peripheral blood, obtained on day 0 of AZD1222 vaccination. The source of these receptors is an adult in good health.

The CDR3: CASRSSIDRPYGYTF. Here the CDR3 DNA reads TGTGCCAGCAGGTCCTCCATCGACAGGCCTTATGGCTACACCTTC. The V gene is TRBV6-5, the J gene TRBJ1-2; D might be TRBD1 (6 bases). V lost 6 bases and J 5 bases, leaving 19 bases between the germline ends. Germline V gene lookup returns CDR1 MNHEY and CDR2 SVGAGI. The CDR3 has 15 residues.

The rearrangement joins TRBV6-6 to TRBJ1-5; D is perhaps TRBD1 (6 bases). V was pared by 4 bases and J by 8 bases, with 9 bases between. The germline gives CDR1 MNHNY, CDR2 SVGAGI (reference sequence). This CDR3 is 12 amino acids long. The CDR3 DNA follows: TGTGCCAGCAGTTCAGGGGTTGAGCCCCAGCATTTT. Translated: CASSSGVEPQHF.

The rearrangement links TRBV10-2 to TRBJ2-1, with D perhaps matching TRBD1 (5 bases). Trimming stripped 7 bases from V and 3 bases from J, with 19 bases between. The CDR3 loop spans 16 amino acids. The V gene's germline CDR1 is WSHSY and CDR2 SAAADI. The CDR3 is CASTKGWSYGYNEQFF. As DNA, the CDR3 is TGCGCCAGCACCAAGGGGTGGTCATACGGCTACAATGAGCAGTTCTTC.

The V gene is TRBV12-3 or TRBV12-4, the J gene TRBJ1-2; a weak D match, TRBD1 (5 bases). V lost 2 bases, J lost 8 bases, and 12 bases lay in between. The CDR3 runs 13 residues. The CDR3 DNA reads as TGTGCCAGCAGTTTAAGGGGCAGGGCCGGCTACACCTTC. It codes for CASSLRGRAGYTF.

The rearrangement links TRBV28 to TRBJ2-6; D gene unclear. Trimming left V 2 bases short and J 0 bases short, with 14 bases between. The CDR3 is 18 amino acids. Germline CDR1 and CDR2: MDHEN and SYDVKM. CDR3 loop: CASSLVGPPYSGANVLTF. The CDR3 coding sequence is TGTGCCAGCAGTTTAGTCGGGCCCCCTTACTCTGGGGCCAACGTCCTGACTTTC.

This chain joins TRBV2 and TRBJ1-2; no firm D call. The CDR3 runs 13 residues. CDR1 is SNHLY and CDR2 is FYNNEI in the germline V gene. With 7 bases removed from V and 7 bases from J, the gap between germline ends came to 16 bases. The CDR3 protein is CASNQVGIRGYTF. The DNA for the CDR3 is TGTGCCAGCAACCAAGTTGGGATCCGTGGCTACACCTTC.

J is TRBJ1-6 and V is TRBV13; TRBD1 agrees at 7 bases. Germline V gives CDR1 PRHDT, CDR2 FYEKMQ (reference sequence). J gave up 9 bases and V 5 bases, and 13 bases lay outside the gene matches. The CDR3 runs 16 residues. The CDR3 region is CASSTTYRGSRSPLHF. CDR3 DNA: TGTGCCAGCAGCACCACCTACAGGGGATCCCGTTCACCCCTCCACTTT.

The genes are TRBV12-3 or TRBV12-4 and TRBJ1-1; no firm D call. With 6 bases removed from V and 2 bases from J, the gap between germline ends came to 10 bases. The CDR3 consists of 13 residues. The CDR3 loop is CASSPPLNTEAFF. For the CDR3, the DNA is TGTGCCAGCAGCCCCCCCTTAAACACTGAAGCTTTCTTT.

DNA for the CDR3: TGTGCCAGCGCACAGGGTGGTGGTGAAAAACTGTTTTTT. Translated: CASAQGGGEKLFF. J is TRBJ1-4 and V is TRBV28; D perhaps matches TRBD1 (6 bases). The CDR3 has 13 residues. V was shortened by 8 bases and J by 7 bases, with 14 bases between the two germline ends. Germline V lookup: CDR1 MDHEN, CDR2 SYDVKM.

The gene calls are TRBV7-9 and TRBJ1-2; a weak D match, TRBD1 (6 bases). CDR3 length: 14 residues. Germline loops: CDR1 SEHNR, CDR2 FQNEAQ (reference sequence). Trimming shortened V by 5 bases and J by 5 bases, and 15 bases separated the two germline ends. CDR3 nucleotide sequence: TGTGCCAGCAGCCCCACCCAGGGGTCGTATGGCTACACCTTC. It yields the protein CASSPTQGSYGYTF.

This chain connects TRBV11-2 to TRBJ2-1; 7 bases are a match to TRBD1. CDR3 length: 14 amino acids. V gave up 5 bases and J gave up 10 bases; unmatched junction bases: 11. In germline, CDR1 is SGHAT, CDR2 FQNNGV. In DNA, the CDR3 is TGTGCCAGCAGCCCCCGGGACAGTAGAAGCGAGCAGTTCTTC. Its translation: CASSPRDSRSEQFF.

CDR3 sequence: CASSLAGRGAEAFF. As DNA, the CDR3 is TGTGCCAGCAGCTTGGCGGGGAGAGGAGCTGAAGCTTTCTTT. This sequence joins TRBV5-6 and TRBJ1-1; D is undetermined. Trimming removed 0 bases at V and 6 bases at J, with 12 bases between. The CDR3 contains 14 residues. In germline, CDR1 is SGHDT, CDR2 YYEEEE.

The CDR3 region is CASSQGFGGSYGYTF. The CDR3 DNA is TGTGCCAGCAGCCAAGGTTTCGGAGGATCTTATGGCTACACCTTC. The V and J genes are TRBV3-1 (or the pseudogene TRBV3-2) and TRBJ1-2; no clear D. Trimming stripped 1 base from V and 5 bases from J, with 14 bases between. Germline CDR1 and CDR2: LGHDT and YNNKEL (reference sequence). The CDR3 length is 15 residues.

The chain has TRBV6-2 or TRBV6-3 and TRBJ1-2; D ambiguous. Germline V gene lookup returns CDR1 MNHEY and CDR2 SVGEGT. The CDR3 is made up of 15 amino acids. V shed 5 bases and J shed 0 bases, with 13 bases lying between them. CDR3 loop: CASSVRGLTNYGYTF. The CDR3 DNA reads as TGTGCCAGCAGTGTCCGGGGTCTCACTAACTATGGCTACACCTTC.

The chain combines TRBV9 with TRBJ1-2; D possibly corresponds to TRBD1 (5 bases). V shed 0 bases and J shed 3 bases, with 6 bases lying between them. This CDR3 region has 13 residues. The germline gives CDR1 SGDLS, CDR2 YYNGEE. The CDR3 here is CASSVGQHYGYTF. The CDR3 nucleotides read TGTGCCAGCAGCGTAGGACAGCACTATGGCTACACCTTC.

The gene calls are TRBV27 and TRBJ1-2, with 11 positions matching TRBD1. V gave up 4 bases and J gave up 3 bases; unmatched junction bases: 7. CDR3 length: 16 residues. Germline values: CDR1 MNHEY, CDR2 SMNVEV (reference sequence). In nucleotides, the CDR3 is TGTGCCAGCAGTTCCACCGGGACAGGGGGACACTATGGCTACACCTTC. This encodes CASSSTGTGGHYGYTF.

The chain's CDR3 is CASSPAGAGANVLTF. CDR3 DNA sequence: TGTGCCAGCAGCCCGGCTGGGGCTGGGGCCAACGTCCTGACTTTC. This rearrangement joins TRBV11-2 to TRBJ2-6; no clear D gene. Germline assignment: CDR1 SGHAT and CDR2 FQNNGV. V dropped 5 bases and J dropped 2 bases, with 10 bases sitting between them. This CDR3 contains 15 residues. Full variable domain (rest looked up from reference TRBV11-2 and TRBJ2-6): EAGVAQSPRYKIIEKRQSVAFWCNPISGHATLYWYQQILGQGPKLLIQFQNNGVVDDSQLPKDRFSAERLKGVDSTLKIQPAKLEDSAVYLCASSPAGAGANVLTFGAGSRLTVL.

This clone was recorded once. CDR3 residues: CAWSRQDTQYF. CDR3 sequence (DNA): TGTGCCTGGAGTAGGCAAGATACGCAGTATTTT. The chain uses TRBV30 and TRBJ2-3; D remains unclear. CDR1 is GTSNPN and CDR2 is SVGIG in the germline V gene (reference sequence). There are 11 residues in the CDR3. Trimming left V 2 bases short and J 5 bases short, with 5 bases between.

The CDR3 DNA sequence: TGTGCCAGCAGCTTAGAATTCACAAGCTCCTACGAGCAGTACTTC. Protein product: CASSLEFTSSYEQYF. J is TRBJ2-7 and V is TRBV7-2; D is unresolved. The CDR3 runs 15 residues. The V end was cut by 1 base, the J end by 0 bases, with 10 bases between. Germline loops: CDR1 SGHTA, CDR2 FQGNSA.

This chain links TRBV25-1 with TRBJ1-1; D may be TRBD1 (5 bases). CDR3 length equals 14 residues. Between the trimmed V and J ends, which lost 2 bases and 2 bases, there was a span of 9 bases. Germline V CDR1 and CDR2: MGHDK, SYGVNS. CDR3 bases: TGTGCCAGCAGTGAAAGACAGCCAAACACTGAAGCTTTCTTT. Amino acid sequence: CASSERQPNTEAFF.

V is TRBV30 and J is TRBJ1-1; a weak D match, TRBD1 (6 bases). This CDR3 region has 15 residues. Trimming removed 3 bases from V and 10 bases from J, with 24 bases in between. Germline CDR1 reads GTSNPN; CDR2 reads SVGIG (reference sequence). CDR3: CAWRGPTGGRFGAFF. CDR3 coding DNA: TGTGCCTGGAGAGGACCGACAGGAGGGAGATTCGGAGCTTTCTTT.